This T cell receptor beta chain originates from a study of blood T cell repertoires in COVID-19. As originally analysed: How many nucleated cells were present was estimated from reference gene primer amplification. TCRdb keeps only in-frame clones here, not all; method: immunoSEQ multiplex PCR. V and J calls and clone size are copied from that table; D and trimming were computed from the DNA. The table lists 200,000 to 300,000 clones, about 90% of them singletons. Sequences were obtained from peripheral blood. The source of this sequence is a man younger than 40 with COVID-19, enrolled during active disease.

The CDR3 reads CASNVGPNTEAFF. The CDR3 DNA reads TGTGCCAGCAACGTGGGCCCGAACACTGAAGCTTTCTTT. The rearrangement links TRBV2 to TRBJ1-1; D is unresolved. There are 13 residues in the CDR3. Germline CDR1 is SNHLY and CDR2 is FYNNEI. The V end lost 7 bases, the J end lost 1 base, and 10 bases lay between the germline ends.